Ten or more counts support the clone carrying this T cell receptor beta chain. This specimen belongs to a study of T cells in Graves' hyperthyroidism and ophthalmopathy. Uncontrolled infection, other autoimmune disease, pregnancy or lactation led to exclusion. The study based diagnoses on clinical symptoms, serum thyroxine and TRAb, thyroid ultrasound and orbital computed tomography. V shed 3 bases and J shed 5 bases, with 10 bases lying between them. This CDR3 region has 14 residues. RNA transcripts gave rise to amplified TCR beta CDR3 regions. When the TCR CDR3 underwent first-round RT-PCR, the HTBI primer set was used. TCRdb analysed the multiplex PCR reads with MiXCR anew, one entry per CDR3 protein. Here the sample spans over 500,000 distinct CDR3 sequences, under 20% being singletons.

The sample was blood. The gene calls are TRBV12-3 or TRBV12-4 and TRBJ1-4; D perhaps matches TRBD1 (5 bases). This receptor was identified in a woman between 18 and 29 years old with Graves' ophthalmopathy. The CDR3 DNA reads TGTGCCAGCAGTTTCCGGGACGCCAATGAAAAACTGTTTTTT. Its translation is CASSFRDANEKLFF.